This T cell receptor beta chain originates from a study of blood T cell repertoires in COVID-19. Study context: COVID-19 samples, acute and convalescent, were from the United States, Italy and Spain. From T cells, B-cell-depleted T cells, or PBMCs came the material, which was cDNA or gDNA.

This CDR3 comprises 13 residues. V dropped 3 bases and J dropped 8 bases, with 12 bases sitting between them. Looked up from germline, CDR1 is KGHDR and CDR2 is SFDVKD. Per the original data handling: Nucleated cell counts were estimated from reference gene primer amplification. Method: immunoSEQ multiplex PCR; TCRdb's copy keeps in-frame clones and lacks some. Clone size and V and J calls were adopted from that table, with D and trimming inferred from the DNA. The table includes 470,000 or so clones, 80% to 90% detected once. This receptor was identified in a woman aged 25 to 39 with acute or convalescent COVID-19. The specimen sequenced was peripheral blood. V is TRBV24-1 and J is TRBJ1-2; D is unclear. The CDR3 here is CATSDGWGGGYTF. CDR3 nucleotide sequence: TGTGCCACCAGTGATGGGTGGGGAGGCGGCTACACCTTC.